The clone carrying this T cell receptor beta chain was detected a few times. The antigen remains undetermined. The record originates from a study of cytomegalovirus exposure and HLA in healthy donors. Findings and caveats of the study: Previous analysis showed most TCR beta V segments were productive about 90% or about 30% of the time. Follow-up analysis later connected one missense variant in DCLRE1C with trimming of TCR beta V- and J-genes. Among the sequence variants, a highly shared cluster was likely an artifact of sequencing. Links to common viral pathogens appeared, in a later analysis, for several of the most significant clusters.

13 Jbeta primers and 60 Vbeta primers were used for the PCR. This table comes from immunoSEQ multiplex PCR, and its TCRdb copy is limited to in-frame clones, with some not included. The data hold approximately 150,000 clones, with 55% to 75% observed a single time. Germline CDR1 SNHLY, CDR2 FYNNEI. Deletions cut 5 bases from V and 6 bases from J, with 7 bases between. This CDR3 has 11 residues. Sequenced sample: PBMCs. The chain employs TRBV2 and TRBJ1-1, with D unresolved. The origin of this receptor is a human donor in good health. CDR3 loop: CASSQAPEAFF. CDR3 nucleotide sequence: TGTGCCAGCAGTCAGGCTCCTGAAGCTTTCTTT.